The clone carrying this TCR beta chain was counted at least ten times. This record belongs to a study of low-dose radiotherapy and immunotherapy resistance in tumors. Across the whole study: Across 26 weeks, 13 Gy in total went to Cohort 2, delivered as 1 Gy per fraction every two weeks. The 200 mg/m2 dose of intravenous cyclophosphamide was given every two weeks, one day before radiation and immunotherapy.

In germline, CDR1 is SGHTA, CDR2 FQGNSA. V lost 2 bases, J lost 8 bases, and 15 bases lay in between. This CDR3 is built from 15 residues. Primers used for first-strand cDNA, a TRAV- and TRBV-specific set, covered both alpha and beta chains. For amplifying TCRs, the PCR ran for approximately 18 cycles with Phusion, which was used together with a constant-region primer and the adapter on the V primers. TCRdb passed the reads through MiXCR, listing each CDR3 protein once. The sample has tens of thousands of distinct CDR3 sequences, roughly 20% seen once. Time point denoted: after trial treatment. Treatment in this sample: LDRT plus nivolumab, ipilimumab, low-dose cyclophosphamide and aspirin (RACIN trial). The donors' treatment consisted of nivolumab, ipilimumab, aspirin, low-dose cyclophosphamide and low-dose radiotherapy. Patients eligible had advanced solid tumors without tumor-infiltrating lymphocytes.

This TCR was sampled from a female donor with ovarian cancer. The sample consisted of PBMCs, taken after low-dose radiotherapy plus immunotherapy. The chain links TRBV7-2 to TRBJ1-4; TRBD1 might be the D (6 bases). The DNA of the CDR3 is TGTGCCAGCAGCTTAATCACTGGGGGGGCGGAAAAACTGTTTTTT. This encodes CASSLITGGAEKLFF.